This T cell receptor beta chain was profiled in a study of vaccination and CD4 T cells after COVID-19. Study-level information: No peptide, an HIV-1 Nef pool, or a CEFX pool was what each control culture received.

Remarks on this clonotype: Antigen specificity is unknown.

Treatment given: roughly ten-day PBMC culture with coronavirus spike peptide pools or control peptides (ViraFEST assay). According to the study, CD4+ T cells from the unexposed donor were gathered ahead of the COVID-19 pandemic (2011-2018). Cell culture was performed with roughly 2 million PBMCs per well in the presence of 9 to 10 IU/ml IL-2 and 7.5 to 10 ug/ml peptide pools. Scientists ran DNA taken from cultured CD4+ T cells through the Oncomine TCR Beta short-read assay for sequencing. In TCRdb, the PCR reads were re-called with MiXCR into one record per CDR3 protein. This table has 2,500 to 3,500 distinct CDR3 sequences, 25% to 35% appearing once. V lost 1 base, J lost 6 bases, and 9 bases lay in between. The germline gives CDR1 LGHDT, CDR2 YNNKEL (reference sequence). This CDR3 has 13 amino acids.

This receptor was taken from a human donor in good health. Sequencing was performed on CD4+ T cells from blood, cultured in vitro. This chain uses TRBV3-1 with TRBJ1-2; D not certain. The CDR3 bases are TGTGCCAGCAGCCAAGGGGTAACGGATGGCTACACCTTC. Its protein is CASSQGVTDGYTF. The full variable domain, with the rest looked up from reference TRBV3-1 and TRBJ1-2, is DTAVSQTPKYLVTQMGNDKSIKCEQNLGHDTMYWYKQDSKKFLKIMFSYNNKELIINETVPNRFSPKSPDKAHLNLHINSLELGDSAVYFCASSQGVTDGYTFGSGTRLTVV.